A single sample is the source of the 7 T cell receptor beta chains below, sequenced in a study of shared clonotypes between healthy human individuals. Naive CD8 cells, CD45RO-negative and positively selected for CCR7, excluded terminally differentiated effector memory CD45RA+ cells. Some clones are missing from TCRdb's copy, which holds only in-frame ones; the method was immunoSEQ multiplex PCR. The sample lists around 600,000 clones, 95% to 98% occurring once. Sample: naive CD8+ T cells sorted from blood. The receptors were sampled from a man between 25 and 39 years old in good health.

V and J are TRBV7-8 and TRBJ2-7; the match to TRBD1 covers 7 bases. The trim removed 5 bases at V and 5 bases at J, leaving 9 bases unmatched. The CDR3 covers 14 residues. Germline values: CDR1 SGHVS, CDR2 FQNEAQ. Here the CDR3 DNA reads TGTGCCAGCAGCCCCTCGACAGGGATCCACGAGCAGTACTTC. This sequence encodes CASSPSTGIHEQYF.

The rearrangement uses TRBV5-1 and TRBJ2-7, with 7 positions matching TRBD1. V shed 3 bases and J 5 bases; nucleotides not matched to a gene: 11. The CDR3 is 15 amino acids. CDR1 is SGHRS, CDR2 YFSETQ, per germline. The CDR3 loop reads CASSWQAGGTDEQYF. Here the CDR3 DNA reads TGCGCCAGCAGCTGGCAGGCAGGGGGTACGGACGAGCAGTACTTC.

This rearrangement joins TRBV7-8 to TRBJ1-5; D remains unclear. There are 15 residues in the CDR3. V was pared by 3 bases and J by 0 bases, with 9 bases between. CDR1 SGHVS and CDR2 FQNEAQ come from the germline V gene. CDR3 loop: CASSFGGNSNQPQHF. DNA of the CDR3: TGTGCCAGCAGCTTCGGTGGAAATAGCAATCAGCCCCAGCATTTT.

The CDR3 region is CSVEGLLTYEQYF. The CDR3, as DNA: TGCAGCGTTGAGGGCCTTCTAACCTACGAGCAGTACTTC. This chain joins TRBV29-1 and TRBJ2-7; D not certain. This CDR3 is 13 amino acids long. Trimming shortened V by 3 bases and J by 2 bases, and 11 bases separated the two germline ends. Germline CDR1 and CDR2: SQVTM and ANQGSEA.

Here the CDR3 DNA reads TGTGCCAGCAGTTACTCGACGGGAGGGCCTGACGAGCAGTACTTC. This gives the protein CASSYSTGGPDEQYF. V gene TRBV6-5 combines with J gene TRBJ2-7, with 8 bases aligning to TRBD2. From germline, CDR1 is MNHEY and CDR2 SVGAGI. Unmatched junction bases numbered 6, after V lost 0 bases and J lost 5 bases. The CDR3 has 15 residues.

This rearrangement joins TRBV7-6 to TRBJ2-7; 10 nucleotides line up with TRBD2. The length of the CDR3 is 17 residues. Germline loops: CDR1 SGHVS, CDR2 FNYEAQ. Losses at the gene ends were 3 bases for V and 3 bases for J; bases not matched to a gene: 11. The CDR3 region is CASSFGEVAGGRYEQYF. The CDR3 bases are TGTGCCAGCAGCTTCGGTGAGGTAGCGGGAGGCCGCTACGAGCAGTACTTC.

V gene TRBV5-1 combines with J gene TRBJ2-7, with 7 bases aligning to TRBD1. This CDR3 region has 15 residues. V was clipped by 4 bases and J by 3 bases; unmatched bases: 10. The germline V gene encodes CDR1 SGHRS and CDR2 YFSETQ. CDR3 DNA sequence: TGCGCCAGCAGCGGGGGTACAGGGGTCTTCTACGAGCAGTACTTC. Protein product: CASSGGTGVFYEQYF.